A single sample is the source of the 6 T cell receptor beta chains below, sequenced in a study of cytomegalovirus exposure and HLA in healthy donors (dated by TCRdb to about 2017). The method was the immunoSEQ multiplex PCR assay. For the multiplex PCR, a mixture combining 60 forward primers for TCR Vbeta segments and 13 reverse primers for TCR Jbeta segments was used. TCRdb retrieved this table from immuneACCESS and kept in-frame rearrangements only. Not all clones are present; in checked studies, unresolved V genes account for under half, and no reason is known for the remainder. This sample holds over 120,000 clones; about 84% were observed only once. The biggest ten clones account for about 2.2% of the sample. The sample comprised PBMCs. These receptors were taken from a man between 50 and 59 years old in good health and CMV-seronegative.

This clone was detected only once. The rearrangement uses TRBV7-9 and TRBJ1-1; D is unclear. The germline V gene encodes CDR1 SEHNR and CDR2 FQNEAQ (reference sequence). CDR3 length equals 13 residues. V was shortened by 8 bases and J by 1 base, with 11 bases between the two germline ends. The DNA for the CDR3 is TGTGCCAGCCTTCGACAATCGAACACTGAAGCTTTCTTT. Translation gives CASLRQSNTEAFF.

This sequence joins TRBV2 and TRBJ1-1; D is uncertain. CDR3 length equals 16 residues. The V end lost 4 bases, the J end lost 2 bases, and 17 bases lay between the germline ends. Germline lookup yields CDR1 SNHLY and CDR2 FYNNEI. CDR3 coding DNA: TGTGCCAGCAGTGTGAGGTTTGTTACGACCAACACTGAAGCTTTCTTT. Amino acids: CASSVRFVTTNTEAFF. The complete variable domain, with remaining parts taken from reference TRBV2 and TRBJ1-1, reads EPEVTQTPSHQVTQMGQEVILRCVPISNHLYFYWYRQILGQKVEFLVSFYNNEISEKSEIFDDQFSVERPDGSNFTLKIRSTKLEDSAMYFCASSVRFVTTNTEAFFGQGTRLTVV.

V and J are TRBV19 and TRBJ2-2, with D tentatively TRBD2 (5 bases). This CDR3 spans 13 amino acids. The germline V gene has CDR1 LNHDA and CDR2 SQIVND (reference sequence). V was clipped by 8 bases and J by 8 bases, with 15 bases between them. The CDR3: CASEISGFGELFF. The CDR3 DNA reads as TGTGCCAGTGAAATATCGGGGTTTGGGGAGCTGTTTTTT.

The chain joins TRBV27 to TRBJ2-7; 9 positions agree with TRBD2. This CDR3 comprises 15 residues. The germline gives CDR1 MNHEY, CDR2 SMNVEV (reference sequence). Trimming took 9 bases from V and 5 from J; bases not matched to a gene: 14. The CDR3 nucleotides read TGTGCCAGACGCGGGAGGGATCAGAGGGTCCACGAGCAGTACTTC. Protein sequence: CARRGRDQRVHEQYF.

This clone was counted between two and nine times. The gene calls are TRBV5-6 and TRBJ1-4, with D possibly TRBD1 on 6 matching bases. This CDR3 has 14 amino acids. Germline V lookup: CDR1 SGHDT, CDR2 YYEEEE. V gave up 1 base and J gave up 8 bases, with 12 bases separating them. The CDR3 coding sequence is TGTGCCAGCAGCTTGAGGGGGTTCGGAGAAAAACTGTTTTTT. Protein product: CASSLRGFGEKLFF.

This clone has just one count. CDR3 nucleotides: TGCGCCAGCAGTGCCCCCGGGACTAGCGGGAGCAATGAGCAGTTCTTC. Its translation: CASSAPGTSGSNEQFF. The chain carries TRBV10-1 and TRBJ2-1; TRBD2 matches at 14 bases. Germline-derived CDR1 and CDR2 are WNHNN and SYGVQD (reference sequence). This CDR3 has 16 amino acids. Losses at the gene ends were 4 bases for V and 6 bases for J; bases not matched to a gene: 5.